These T cell receptor beta chains were read from a single sample in a study of beta chain features in type 1 diabetes. This table comes from immunoSEQ multiplex PCR, and its TCRdb copy is limited to in-frame clones, with some not included. The repertoire has some 150,000 clones, less than 8.5% of them found once; the top ten carry roughly 1.5%. Source material: central memory CD4+ T cells from blood. The source of these receptors is a woman aged 25 to 39 in good health. The CDR3 runs from the conserved cysteine through the conserved F or W. The order of the fields is V gene, D gene, J gene, CDR3 protein. The D gene is left open where the match is weak.

v_gene: TRBV7-9
d_gene: NA
j_gene: TRBJ2-3
CDR3aa: CASSLEGLSTDTQYF

v_gene: TRBV7-2
d_gene: NA
j_gene: TRBJ2-3
CDR3aa: CASSTPGKDTQYF

v_gene: TRBV7-8
d_gene: TRBD1
j_gene: TRBJ2-5
CDR3aa: CASSFGGTGNQETQYF

v_gene: TRBV27
d_gene: TRBD1
j_gene: TRBJ1-2
CDR3aa: CASSLSTGKYGYTF

v_gene: TRBV11-2
d_gene: NA
j_gene: TRBJ1-1
CDR3aa: CASSPAVLNTEAFF

v_gene: TRBV7-3
d_gene: TRBD1
j_gene: TRBJ2-7
CDR3aa: CASAPGTEAYEQYF

v_gene: TRBV5-1
d_gene: NA
j_gene: TRBJ1-2
CDR3aa: CASSLGVNYGYTF

v_gene: TRBV4-3
d_gene: TRBD1
j_gene: TRBJ2-3
CDR3aa: CASSQDPTGADTQYF

v_gene: TRBV29-1
d_gene: TRBD1
j_gene: TRBJ2-7
CDR3aa: CSVGTGGPYEQYF

v_gene: TRBV28
d_gene: NA
j_gene: TRBJ1-2
CDR3aa: CASGNRDNGYTF

v_gene: TRBV28
d_gene: TRBD2
j_gene: TRBJ2-3
CDR3aa: CASSTGTSGRALDTQYF

v_gene: TRBV7-8
d_gene: NA
j_gene: TRBJ2-1
CDR3aa: CASSFGTSVNEQFF

v_gene: TRBV7-2
d_gene: NA
j_gene: TRBJ2-4
CDR3aa: CASSLGGLDIQYF

v_gene: TRBV23-1
d_gene: TRBD2
j_gene: TRBJ2-3
CDR3aa: CASSRTSSTDTQYF

v_gene: TRBV25-1
d_gene: TRBD2
j_gene: TRBJ2-1
CDR3aa: CASSDLTSREQFF

v_gene: TRBV18
d_gene: TRBD2
j_gene: TRBJ2-7
CDR3aa: CASSTSIAGGLYEQYF

v_gene: TRBV30
d_gene: NA
j_gene: TRBJ1-5
CDR3aa: CAWSVFGGKQPQHF

v_gene: TRBV5-6
d_gene: TRBD1
j_gene: TRBJ1-1
CDR3aa: CASSPKQGRGMNTEAFF

v_gene: TRBV28
d_gene: NA
j_gene: TRBJ1-5
CDR3aa: CASRSHGGGNQPQHF

v_gene: TRBV28
d_gene: TRBD1
j_gene: TRBJ1-2
CDR3aa: CASSRTGTGFPYGYTF

v_gene: TRBV5-1
d_gene: TRBD1
j_gene: TRBJ2-3
CDR3aa: CASRPGQGDTDTQYF

v_gene: TRBV7-2
d_gene: TRBD2
j_gene: TRBJ2-2
CDR3aa: CASSFSGVNTGELFF

v_gene: TRBV19
d_gene: TRBD1
j_gene: TRBJ2-6
CDR3aa: CASSTRTGGVTGANVLTF

v_gene: TRBV30
d_gene: NA
j_gene: TRBJ2-1
CDR3aa: CAWSVGQGSYNEQFF

v_gene: TRBV7-2
d_gene: NA
j_gene: TRBJ2-2
CDR3aa: CASSSTGSGTGELFF

v_gene: TRBV5-4
d_gene: TRBD1
j_gene: TRBJ2-7
CDR3aa: CAMKPGQGYEQYF

v_gene: TRBV5-4
d_gene: TRBD1
j_gene: TRBJ2-5
CDR3aa: CASSRRDRGQETQYF

v_gene: TRBV28
d_gene: TRBD1
j_gene: TRBJ2-1
CDR3aa: CASRQGYHNEQFF

v_gene: TRBV7-8
d_gene: NA
j_gene: TRBJ2-3
CDR3aa: CASSTRGGSTDTQYF

v_gene: TRBV4-3
d_gene: NA
j_gene: TRBJ2-1
CDR3aa: CASSQESGNEQFF

v_gene: TRBV2
d_gene: TRBD2
j_gene: TRBJ2-3
CDR3aa: CASSENAGGTDTQYF

v_gene: TRBV29-1
d_gene: TRBD2
j_gene: TRBJ2-7
CDR3aa: CSVGSGAFSYEQYF

v_gene: TRBV19
d_gene: NA
j_gene: TRBJ2-1
CDR3aa: CASRYRELSNEQFF

v_gene: TRBV5-1
d_gene: NA
j_gene: TRBJ2-3
CDR3aa: CASSLLLKQGTQYF

v_gene: TRBV18
d_gene: NA
j_gene: TRBJ2-2
CDR3aa: CASSPRDAGELFF

v_gene: TRBV9
d_gene: TRBD1
j_gene: TRBJ1-1
CDR3aa: CASSSGQGGTEAFF

v_gene: TRBV7-2
d_gene: NA
j_gene: TRBJ2-1
CDR3aa: CASSLRRENEQFF

v_gene: TRBV13
d_gene: TRBD2
j_gene: TRBJ2-1
CDR3aa: CASSPRGSSYNEQFF

v_gene: TRBV18
d_gene: NA
j_gene: TRBJ2-1
CDR3aa: CASSPDSYNEQFF

v_gene: TRBV7-8
d_gene: NA
j_gene: TRBJ2-3
CDR3aa: CASSPFGTDTQYF

v_gene: TRBV7-2
d_gene: NA
j_gene: TRBJ1-1
CDR3aa: CASSSTDRNTEAFF

v_gene: TRBV30
d_gene: NA
j_gene: TRBJ1-1
CDR3aa: CASTEGGWNTEAFF

v_gene: TRBV11-2
d_gene: NA
j_gene: TRBJ1-5
CDR3aa: CYAGLSNQPQHF

v_gene: TRBV10-3
d_gene: TRBD1
j_gene: TRBJ1-2
CDR3aa: CAISDTGTGSGYGYTF

v_gene: TRBV18
d_gene: NA
j_gene: TRBJ1-4
CDR3aa: CASSPGSEKLFF

v_gene: TRBV19
d_gene: NA
j_gene: TRBJ2-1
CDR3aa: CASSNLGAVGNEQFF

v_gene: TRBV5-1
d_gene: TRBD1
j_gene: TRBJ2-1
CDR3aa: CASSSAGNRGNEQFF

v_gene: TRBV19
d_gene: TRBD1
j_gene: TRBJ2-7
CDR3aa: CASADRAGYEQYF

v_gene: TRBV7-3
d_gene: TRBD2
j_gene: TRBJ2-1
CDR3aa: CASSAGLARYNEQFF

v_gene: TRBV4-3
d_gene: NA
j_gene: TRBJ2-7
CDR3aa: CASSQEFEELSYEQYF

v_gene: TRBV10-3
d_gene: TRBD1
j_gene: TRBJ1-2
CDR3aa: CAISDWDRGLNGYTF